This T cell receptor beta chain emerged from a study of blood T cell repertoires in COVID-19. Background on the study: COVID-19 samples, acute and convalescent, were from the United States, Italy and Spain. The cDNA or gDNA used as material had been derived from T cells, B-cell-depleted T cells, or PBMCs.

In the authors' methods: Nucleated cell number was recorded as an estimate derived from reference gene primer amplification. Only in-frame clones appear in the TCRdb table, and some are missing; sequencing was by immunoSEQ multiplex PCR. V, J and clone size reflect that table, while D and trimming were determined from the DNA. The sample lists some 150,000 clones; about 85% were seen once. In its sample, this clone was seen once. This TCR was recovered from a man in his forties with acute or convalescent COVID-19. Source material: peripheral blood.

The CDR3 spells CASSGTGGARSGGYTF. CDR3 nucleotides: TGTGCCAGCAGCGGGACAGGGGGCGCGCGGTCCGGTGGCTACACCTTC. The V and J genes are TRBV2 and TRBJ1-2, with TRBD1 matching over 12 bases. The CDR3 extends over 16 amino acids. The germline CDR1 and CDR2 sequences are SNHLY and FYNNEI. V gave up 6 bases and J gave up 7 bases; unmatched junction bases: 12.